The entry that follows covers one T cell receptor (beta chain) sequence. The source of the sample is a study of cytomegalovirus exposure and HLA in healthy donors. This table comes from immunoSEQ multiplex PCR, and its TCRdb copy is limited to in-frame clones, with some not included. The table records about 150,000 clones, around 88% of them present only once. CDR3 length equals 16 residues. Germline V gene sequence: CDR1 LGHNA, CDR2 YSLEER. Unmatched junction bases numbered 6, after V lost 0 bases and J lost 7 bases. The gene calls are TRBV4-3 and TRBJ1-2; TRBD1 aligns across 12 bases. This TCR derives from a man younger than 35 in good health and CMV-seropositive. Sequencing used PBMCs. The CDR3 spells CASSQDSGTGGLGYTF. The CDR3 region has the DNA TGCGCCAGCAGCCAAGATTCGGGGACAGGGGGCCTTGGCTACACCTTC.